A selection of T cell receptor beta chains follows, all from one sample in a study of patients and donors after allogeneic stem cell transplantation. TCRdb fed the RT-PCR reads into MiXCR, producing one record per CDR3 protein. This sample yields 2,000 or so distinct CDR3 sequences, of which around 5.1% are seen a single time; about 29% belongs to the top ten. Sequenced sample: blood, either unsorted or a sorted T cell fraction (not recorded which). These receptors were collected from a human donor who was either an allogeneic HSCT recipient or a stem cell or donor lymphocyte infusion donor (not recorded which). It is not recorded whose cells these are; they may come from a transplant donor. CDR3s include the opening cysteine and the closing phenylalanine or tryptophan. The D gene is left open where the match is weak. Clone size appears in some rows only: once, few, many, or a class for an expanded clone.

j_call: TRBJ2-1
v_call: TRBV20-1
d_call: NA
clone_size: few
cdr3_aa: CSASGWVNEQFF
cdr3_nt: TGCAGTGCTAGTGGGTGGGTCAATGAGCAGTTCTTC

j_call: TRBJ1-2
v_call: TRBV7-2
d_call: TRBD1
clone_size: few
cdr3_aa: CASSLNQGAGYGYTF
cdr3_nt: TGTGCCAGCAGCTTGAACCAGGGGGCTGGGTATGGCTACACCTTC

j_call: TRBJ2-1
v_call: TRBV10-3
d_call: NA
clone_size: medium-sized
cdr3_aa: CAIRYSSIYNEQFF
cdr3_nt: TGTGCCATCAGGTACTCCTCCATCTACAATGAGCAGTTCTTC

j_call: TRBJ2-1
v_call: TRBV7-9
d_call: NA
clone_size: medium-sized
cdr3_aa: CASRIDSLAYNEQFF
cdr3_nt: TGTGCCAGCAGGATAGACAGCTTAGCCTACAATGAGCAGTTCTTC

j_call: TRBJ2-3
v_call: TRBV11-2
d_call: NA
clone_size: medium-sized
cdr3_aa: CASTLGTRRGDTQYF
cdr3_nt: TGTGCCAGCACCTTAGGGACAAGGCGGGGAGATACGCAGTATTTT

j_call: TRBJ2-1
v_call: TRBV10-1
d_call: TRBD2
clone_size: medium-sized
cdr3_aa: CASSLSGSSYNEQFF
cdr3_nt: TGCGCCAGCAGCCTTAGCGGGAGCTCCTACAATGAGCAGTTCTTC

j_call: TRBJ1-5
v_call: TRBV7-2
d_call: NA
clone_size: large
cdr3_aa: CASSLAPSQPQHF
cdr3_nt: TGTGCCAGCAGCTTAGCGCCGTCTCAGCCCCAGCATTTT

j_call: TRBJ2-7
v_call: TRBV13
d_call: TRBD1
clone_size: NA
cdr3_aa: CASRLRDSFSYEQYF
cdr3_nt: TGTGCCAGCAGACTCCGGGACAGCTTCTCCTACGAGCAGTACTTC

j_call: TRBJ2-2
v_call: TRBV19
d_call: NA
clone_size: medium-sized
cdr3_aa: CASSMFPDTRVGGELFF
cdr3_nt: TGTGCCAGTAGTATGTTCCCGGATACCCGAGTAGGCGGGGAGCTGTTTTTT

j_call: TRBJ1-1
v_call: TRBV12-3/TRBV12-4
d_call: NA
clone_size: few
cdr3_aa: CASSALGNTEAFF
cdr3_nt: TGTGCCAGCAGTGCCCTAGGGAACACTGAAGCTTTCTTT